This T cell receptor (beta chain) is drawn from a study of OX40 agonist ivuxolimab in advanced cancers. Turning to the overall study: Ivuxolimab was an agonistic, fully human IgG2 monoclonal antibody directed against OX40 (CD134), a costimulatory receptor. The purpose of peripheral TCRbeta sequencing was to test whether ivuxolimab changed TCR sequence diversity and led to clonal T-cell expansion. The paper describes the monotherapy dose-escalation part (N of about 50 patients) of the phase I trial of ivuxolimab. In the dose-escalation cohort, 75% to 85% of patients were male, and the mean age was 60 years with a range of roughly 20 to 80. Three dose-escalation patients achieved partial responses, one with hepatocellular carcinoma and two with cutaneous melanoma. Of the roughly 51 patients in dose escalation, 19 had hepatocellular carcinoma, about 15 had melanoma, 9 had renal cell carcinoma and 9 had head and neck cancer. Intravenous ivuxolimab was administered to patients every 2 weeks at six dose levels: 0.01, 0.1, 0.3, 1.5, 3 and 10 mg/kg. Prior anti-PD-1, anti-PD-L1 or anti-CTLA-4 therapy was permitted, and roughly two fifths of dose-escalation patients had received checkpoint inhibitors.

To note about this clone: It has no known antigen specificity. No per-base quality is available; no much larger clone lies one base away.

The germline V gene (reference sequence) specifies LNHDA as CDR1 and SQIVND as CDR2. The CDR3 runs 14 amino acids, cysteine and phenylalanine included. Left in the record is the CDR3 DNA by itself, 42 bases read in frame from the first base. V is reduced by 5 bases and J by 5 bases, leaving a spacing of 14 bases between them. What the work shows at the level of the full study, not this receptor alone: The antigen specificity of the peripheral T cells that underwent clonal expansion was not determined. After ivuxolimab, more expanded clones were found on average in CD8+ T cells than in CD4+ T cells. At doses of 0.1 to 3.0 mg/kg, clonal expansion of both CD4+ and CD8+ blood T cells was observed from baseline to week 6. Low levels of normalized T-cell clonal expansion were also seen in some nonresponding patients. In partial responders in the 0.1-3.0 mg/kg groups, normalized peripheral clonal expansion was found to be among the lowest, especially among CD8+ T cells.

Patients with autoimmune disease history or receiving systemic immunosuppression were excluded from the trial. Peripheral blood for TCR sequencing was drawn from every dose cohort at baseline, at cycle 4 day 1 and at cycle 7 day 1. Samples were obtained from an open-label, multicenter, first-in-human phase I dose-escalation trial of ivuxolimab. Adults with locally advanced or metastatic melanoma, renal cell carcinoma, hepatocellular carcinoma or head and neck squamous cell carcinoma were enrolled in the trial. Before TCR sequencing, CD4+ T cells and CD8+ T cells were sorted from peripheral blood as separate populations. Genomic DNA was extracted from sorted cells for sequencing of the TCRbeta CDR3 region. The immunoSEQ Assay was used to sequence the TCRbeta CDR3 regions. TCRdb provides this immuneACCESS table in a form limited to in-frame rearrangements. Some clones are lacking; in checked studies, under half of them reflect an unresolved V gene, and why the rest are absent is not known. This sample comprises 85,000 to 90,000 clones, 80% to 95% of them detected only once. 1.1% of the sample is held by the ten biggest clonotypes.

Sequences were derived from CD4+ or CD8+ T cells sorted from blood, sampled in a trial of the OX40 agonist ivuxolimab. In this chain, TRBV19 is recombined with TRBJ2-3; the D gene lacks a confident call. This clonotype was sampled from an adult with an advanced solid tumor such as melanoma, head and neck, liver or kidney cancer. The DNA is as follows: TGTGCCAGTAGTCAGACTGCCGCTAGAGATACGCAGTATTTT. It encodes CASSQTAARDTQYF.